The T cell receptor beta chain described here comes from a study of metastatic and nonmetastatic thyroid tumors. Study-level background: For malignant and benign thyroid patients, tumor or nodule tissue and blood were the sources whose repertoires were compared.

Per the germline V gene, CDR1 is LNHDA and CDR2 is SQIVND (reference sequence). This CDR3 has 15 amino acids. With 5 bases removed from V and 2 bases from J, the gap between germline ends came to 14 bases. This clone was recorded at least ten times. The antigen remains unidentified. Original methodology: To classify distant metastasis in papillary thyroid cancer, a model was built from CDR3 differences across clinicopathological groups. TCRdb reanalyzed the PCR reads via MiXCR. TCRdb, rather than the study authors, made the V and J calls. The sample has about 27,000 clones, 15% seen once. All patients were treatment-naive before thyroid surgery. Points from the study as a whole: According to reports, the diversity of TCR beta was significantly higher in malignant thyroid tumors than in benign nodules, and this held in both blood and tumor samples.

Material for sequencing was blood. The receptor was derived from a male donor with papillary thyroid cancer or a benign thyroid nodule (not recorded which). Some clones in this sample may be carry-over from other donors' samples. This chain connects TRBV19 to TRBJ2-3; D is uncertain. The CDR3 region is CASSPLFLSTDTQYF. The DNA for the CDR3 is TGTGCCAGTAGTCCCCTCTTTTTGTCCACAGATACGCAGTATTTT.